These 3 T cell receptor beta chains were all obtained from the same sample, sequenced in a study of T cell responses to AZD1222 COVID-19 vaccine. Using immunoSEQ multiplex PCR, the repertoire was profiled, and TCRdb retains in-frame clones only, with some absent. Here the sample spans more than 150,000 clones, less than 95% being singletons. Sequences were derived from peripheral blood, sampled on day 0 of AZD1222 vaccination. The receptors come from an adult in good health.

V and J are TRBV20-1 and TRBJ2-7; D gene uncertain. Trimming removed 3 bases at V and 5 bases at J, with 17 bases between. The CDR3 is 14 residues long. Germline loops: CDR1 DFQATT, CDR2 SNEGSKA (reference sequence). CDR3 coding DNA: TGCAGTGCTAGTCTTCAGGTCTCTCCGAACGAGCAGTACTTC. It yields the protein CSASLQVSPNEQYF.

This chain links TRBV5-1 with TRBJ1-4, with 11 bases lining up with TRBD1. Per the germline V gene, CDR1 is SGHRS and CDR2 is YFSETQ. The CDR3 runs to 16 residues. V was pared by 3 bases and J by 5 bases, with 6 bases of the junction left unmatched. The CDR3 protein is CASSSGQGAYNEKLFF. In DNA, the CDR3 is TGCGCCAGCAGCTCCGGACAGGGGGCGTACAATGAAAAACTGTTTTTT.

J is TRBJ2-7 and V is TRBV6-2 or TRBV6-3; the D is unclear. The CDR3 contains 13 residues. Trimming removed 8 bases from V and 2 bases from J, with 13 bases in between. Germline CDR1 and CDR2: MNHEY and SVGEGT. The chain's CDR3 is CASGHELAYEQYF. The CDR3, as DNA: TGTGCCAGCGGCCATGAGTTGGCCTACGAGCAGTACTTC.